This T cell receptor beta chain comes out of a study of post-analysis software for immune sequencing data. About this clonotype itself: What it binds is not known.

This CDR3 has 16 amino acids. From germline, CDR1 is SGHRS and CDR2 YFSETQ. Tagging with unique molecular identifiers was a feature of the TCR beta cDNA libraries. The source material, roughly 0.85 to 10 million T cells, gave rise to roughly 0.5 million cDNA molecules. A single record per CDR3 protein comes from TCRdb applying MiXCR to the PCR reads. Altogether fewer than 900,000 distinct CDR3 sequences are present, about half being singletons, with the ten largest covering roughly 4.5%. General study results and limits: By F measure, strong co-clustering occurred among samples prepared in the same batch. Multiple sclerosis patients showed significantly lower normalized Chao1 diversity than controls did. Patients showed TRBV5-6, TRBV5-1 and TRBV20-1 among five TRBV segments more frequent than in controls.

Material: blood. The receptor was derived from a girl between 10 and 17 years old with multiple sclerosis. The J gene is TRBJ2-4, the V gene TRBV5-1; the D gene is possibly TRBD2 (6 bases). With the DNA end fitting TRBJ2-7 better, the J assignment may be wrong. CDR3 residues: CASSLVGGSGTYEQYF. CDR3 coding DNA: TGCGCCAGCAGCTTGGTGGGGGGTAGCGGAACCTACGAGCAGTACTTC.